What follows are 21 T cell receptor beta chains derived from one specimen sequenced in a study of blood T cell repertoires in COVID-19. Generated by immunoSEQ multiplex PCR, the TCRdb table keeps only in-frame clones and is missing some. The sample lists 200,000 to 250,000 clones, about nine tenths occurring once. Sequenced material: PBMCs or T cells enriched from blood (not recorded which). The receptors were sampled from a young woman who had recovered from COVID-19.

This chain joins TRBV3-1 (or the pseudogene TRBV3-2) and TRBJ2-2; 9 nucleotides align to TRBD2. The trim removed 1 base at V and 0 bases at J, leaving 3 bases unmatched. This CDR3 region has 17 residues. The germline CDR1 and CDR2 sequences are LGHDT and YNNKEL (reference sequence). The CDR3 here is CASSQVGGGANTGELFF. CDR3 nucleotides: TGTGCCAGCAGCCAAGTTGGCGGGGGGGCGAACACCGGGGAGCTGTTTTTT.

The rearrangement links TRBV7-9 to TRBJ2-1; 9 bases line up with TRBD1. V lost 2 bases, J lost 6 bases, and 8 bases stayed unmatched. The germline V gene has CDR1 SEHNR and CDR2 FQNEAQ (reference sequence). The CDR3 extends over 16 amino acids. CDR3 sequence (DNA): TGTGCCAGCAGCTTACGCGGGACAGGGAGAATCAATGAGCAGTTCTTC. Translated: CASSLRGTGRINEQFF. The variable domain in full, with the rest retrieved from reference TRBV7-9 and TRBJ2-1, is DTGVSQNPRHKITKRGQNVTFRCDPISEHNRLYWYRQTLGQGPEFLTYFQNEAQLEKSRLLSDRFSAERPKGSFSTLEIQRTEQGDSAMYLCASSLRGTGRINEQFFGPGTRLTVL.

J is TRBJ1-2 and V is TRBV6-5; no reliable D call. Looked up from germline, CDR1 is MNHEY and CDR2 is SVGAGI. The ends were cut back, 11 bases at V and 1 base at J, with 17 bases in the middle. CDR3 length: 14 amino acids. CDR3 loop: CAQSYEHINYGYTF. Written as DNA, the CDR3 is TGTGCCCAAAGTTACGAACACATTAACTATGGCTACACCTTC.

This chain joins TRBV19 and TRBJ1-1; D perhaps matches TRBD1 (6 bases). The CDR3 loop spans 14 amino acids. Germline V gene data show CDR1 as LNHDA and CDR2 as SQIVND (reference sequence). Trimming removed 10 bases from V and 6 bases from J, with 21 bases in between. CDR3 in amino acids: CATLPSPRQAEAFF. As DNA, the CDR3 is TGTGCCACTCTACCCTCGCCTCGACAGGCTGAAGCTTTCTTT.

The chain employs TRBV29-1 and TRBJ1-2; no definite D call. The CDR3 is 13 amino acids. Trimming removed 0 bases from V and 4 bases from J, with 9 bases in between. In germline, CDR1 is SQVTM, CDR2 ANQGSEA. The CDR3 DNA is TGCAGCGTTGAAGATCGAGGGCCCTATGGCTACACCTTC. It specifies CSVEDRGPYGYTF.

This clone was seen more than once but under ten times. The chain couples TRBV12-1 to TRBJ2-7; the DNA was not compared with TRBD2, the D call given in the table. TRBV12-1 constitutes a pseudogene. The CDR3 covers 11 residues. CDR3 nucleotide sequence: TGTGCCAGCAGCTTTGGAGACGAGCAGTACTTC. The encoded protein is CASSFGDEQYF.

The chain has TRBV7-4 and TRBJ1-5, with 9 positions matching TRBD1. J gave up 6 bases and V 2 bases, and 5 bases lay outside the gene matches. Germline V gene sequence: CDR1 SGHVT, CDR2 SQSDAQ. The CDR3 totals 15 residues. CDR3 bases: TGTGCCAGCAGCTTATCATACAGGGGGCTTCAGCCCCAGCATTTT. Translating gives CASSLSYRGLQPQHF.

V gene TRBV3-1 (or the pseudogene TRBV3-2) combines with J gene TRBJ1-1; 10 nucleotides agree with TRBD1. CDR3 size: 19 residues. The trim removed 0 bases at V and 6 bases at J, leaving 16 bases unmatched. Germline V CDR1 and CDR2: LGHDT, YNNKEL (reference sequence). The CDR3 loop is CASSQDLLGQGIFRPEAFF. The CDR3 DNA is TGTGCCAGCAGCCAAGATCTTCTGGGACAGGGGATTTTCAGGCCTGAAGCTTTCTTT.

This chain joins TRBV10-3 and TRBJ1-1; D remains ambiguous. V was shortened by 7 bases and J by 3 bases, with 6 bases between the two germline ends. This CDR3 region has 11 residues. Germline CDR1 and CDR2: ENHRY and SYGVKD. The CDR3 is CAIKQDTEAFF. CDR3 in DNA: TGTGCCATCAAGCAGGACACTGAAGCTTTCTTT.

CDR3 sequence: CASSPDSAYQPQHF. CDR3 nucleotide sequence: TGTGCCAGCAGCCCTGACAGCGCCTATCAGCCCCAGCATTTT. V gene TRBV9 combines with J gene TRBJ1-5, with D maybe TRBD1 (5 bases). Germline V gene sequence: CDR1 SGDLS, CDR2 YYNGEE. V lost 4 bases and J lost 5, with 13 bases in between. The CDR3 extends over 14 amino acids.

The chain employs TRBV5-5 and TRBJ2-7; tentatively, D is TRBD2 (6 bases). The V end lost 2 bases, the J end lost 3 bases, and 9 bases lay between the germline ends. The CDR3 runs to 13 residues. The V gene's germline CDR1 is SGHKS and CDR2 YYEKEE (reference sequence). The CDR3 region is CASSLGLIYEQYF. The CDR3 DNA reads as TGTGCCAGCAGCTTAGGACTAATCTACGAGCAGTACTTC.

The chain uses TRBV29-1 and TRBJ1-2, with D perhaps TRBD1 (6 bases). V lost 0 bases to trimming and J lost 7 bases, with 12 bases between them. The CDR3 is made up of 13 amino acids. From germline, CDR1 is SQVTM and CDR2 ANQGSEA. As DNA, the CDR3 is TGCAGCGTTGAAGAGCAGGGGACGGCTGGCTACACCTTC. This codes for CSVEEQGTAGYTF.

The gene calls are TRBV11-2 and TRBJ1-1; the D is unclear. With 5 bases removed from V and 1 base from J, the gap between germline ends came to 14 bases. CDR1 SGHAT and CDR2 FQNNGV come from the germline V gene. The CDR3 spans 15 residues. The CDR3 nucleotides read TGTGCCAGCAGCCCCTTTCCCGGGGAGAACACTGAAGCTTTCTTT. It codes for CASSPFPGENTEAFF.

The chain combines TRBV27 with TRBJ1-5; the D is unclear. Between the trimmed V and J ends, which lost 5 bases and 4 bases, there was a span of 9 bases. The germline CDR1 and CDR2 sequences are MNHEY and SMNVEV (reference sequence). The length of the CDR3 is 13 residues. This CDR3 reads CASSRDKNQPQHF. The CDR3 coding sequence is TGTGCCAGCAGTCGAGATAAGAATCAGCCCCAGCATTTT.

The CDR3 is CASSLALTGNYEQYF. Written as DNA, the CDR3 is TGTGCCAGCAGCTTAGCCCTGACAGGGAACTACGAGCAGTACTTC. V is TRBV7-8 and J is TRBJ2-7, with 7 bases that match TRBD1. The CDR3 is 15 amino acids. Looked up from germline, CDR1 is SGHVS and CDR2 is FQNEAQ. J gave up 3 bases and V 0 bases, and 5 bases lay outside the gene matches.

V usage is TRBV6-5 and J usage is TRBJ2-2, with D perhaps matching TRBD1 (6 bases). The germline CDR1 and CDR2 sequences are MNHEY and SVGAGI. Trimming took 7 bases from V and 4 from J, leaving 10 bases between them. The CDR3 extends over 13 amino acids. CDR3 nucleotides: TGTGCCAGCAACTACAGGGCCACCGGGGAGCTGTTTTTT. This sequence encodes CASNYRATGELFF.

V usage is TRBV14 and J usage is TRBJ1-1, with TRBD1 identical over 7 bases. CDR1 is SGHDN and CDR2 is FVKESK in the germline V gene. The ends lost 3 bases at V and 5 bases at J; junction bases unmatched: 6. This CDR3 is 14 amino acids long. The chain's CDR3 is CASSQAGGGTEAFF. CDR3 sequence (DNA): TGTGCCAGCAGCCAGGCAGGGGGAGGTACTGAAGCTTTCTTT.

This clone was counted only a few times. The chain recombines TRBV3-1 (or the pseudogene TRBV3-2) with TRBJ1-1, with D maybe TRBD1 (6 bases). The CDR3 runs 14 residues. The germline gives CDR1 LGHDT, CDR2 YNNKEL (reference sequence). Trimming left V 5 bases short and J 1 base short, with 11 bases between. DNA of the CDR3: TGTGCCAGCAGCAATGCGGACAGGAACACTGAAGCTTTCTTT. Its protein is CASSNADRNTEAFF.

This chain uses TRBV15 with TRBJ2-7; the D gene is possibly TRBD1 (6 bases). The CDR3 runs 17 residues. Trimming pared 0 bases from V and 0 bases from J, leaving 15 bases between. The germline V gene has CDR1 LNHNV and CDR2 YYDKDF (reference sequence). The CDR3 region is CATSRDLGTYLSYEQYF. The CDR3 DNA follows: TGTGCCACCAGCAGAGATCTGGGGACATATCTCTCCTACGAGCAGTACTTC.

V is TRBV5-1 and J is TRBJ2-6, with D perhaps TRBD2 (5 bases). The CDR3 is 15 residues long. Deletions cut 4 bases from V and 0 bases from J, with 8 bases between. Per the germline V gene, CDR1 is SGHRS and CDR2 is YFSETQ. CDR3 residues: CASSPGGSGANVLTF. In DNA, the CDR3 is TGCGCCAGCAGCCCCGGAGGCTCTGGGGCCAACGTCCTGACTTTC.

V usage is TRBV19 and J usage is TRBJ1-1; 7 nucleotides line up with TRBD1. The CDR3 totals 10 residues. Per germline, CDR1 LNHDA and CDR2 SQIVND (reference sequence). V was pared by 10 bases and J by 12 bases, with 8 bases of the junction left unmatched. Here the CDR3 reads CATFLQGTFF. The DNA of the CDR3 is TGTGCCACCTTCCTACAGGGGACTTTCTTT.